Below are 26 T cell receptor beta chains sequenced from a single sample in a study of T-cell reconstitution after alpha-beta-depleted transplantation in children. The TCRbeta library incorporated unique molecular identifiers. MiXCR, applied by TCRdb to the PCR reads, yields one record per CDR3 protein. Seen here are a few hundred thousand distinct CDR3 sequences, approximately 9.9% observed once, and the top ten hold around 5.1%. The specimen was PBMCs from the stem cell graft donor, collected from the stem cell graft. The receptors shown here come from a human donor who donated a stem cell graft to a child with SCID.

This clonotype was detected many times. This rearrangement joins TRBV5-1 to TRBJ2-7; possible D gene TRBD1, 6 bases. The CDR3 extends over 15 amino acids. Trimming shortened V by 0 bases and J by 6 bases, and 16 bases separated the two germline ends. CDR1 and CDR2 (germline): SGHRS, YFSETQ. As DNA, the CDR3 is TGCGCCAGCAGCTTGGCCCCAGGGGTTAAGAGCGAGCAGTACTTC. This codes for CASSLAPGVKSEQYF.

This clonotype was picked up many times. The genes are TRBV2 and TRBJ2-7; the D gene is possibly TRBD1 (5 bases). Trimming left V 4 bases short and J 7 bases short, with 14 bases between. The CDR3 spans 13 residues. Germline V gives CDR1 SNHLY, CDR2 FYNNEI. The CDR3 bases are TGTGCCAGCAGTGCCAGGGATGGTGGGGAGCAGTACTTC. Its translation is CASSARDGGEQYF.

In this sample, this clonotype turned up many times. The chain carries TRBV12-3 or TRBV12-4 and TRBJ1-4; no reliable D call. This CDR3 spans 16 amino acids. The ends were cut back, 1 base at V and 0 bases at J, with 9 bases in the middle. The CDR3 is CASSLESIATNEKLFF. CDR3 nucleotides: TGTGCCAGCAGTTTAGAGTCGATAGCAACTAATGAAAAACTGTTTTTT.

This clonotype was seen many times. The chain couples TRBV20-1 to TRBJ2-7; TRBD2 is a possible D gene (7 bases). The CDR3 is 15 amino acids. Trimming stripped 0 bases from V and 0 bases from J, with 12 bases between. CDR1 and CDR2 from the germline V gene are DFQATT and SNEGSKA (reference sequence). The CDR3 DNA follows: TGCAGTGCTAGAGATGGGAGGGGGGCCTCCTACGAGCAGTACTTC. Its protein product is CSARDGRGASYEQYF.

This clonotype was recorded at least ten times. V is TRBV5-5 and J is TRBJ2-7; tentative D call: TRBD1 (5 bases). CDR1 is SGHKS, CDR2 YYEKEE, per germline (reference sequence). V dropped 3 bases and J dropped 3 bases, with 13 bases sitting between them. The length of the CDR3 is 14 residues. For the CDR3, the DNA is TGTGCCAGCAGCTCCCGACAGTACCTCTACGAGCAGTACTTC. Its translation: CASSSRQYLYEQYF.

This clonotype was seen repeatedly, ten times or more. The chain links TRBV12-3 or TRBV12-4 to TRBJ2-7; D might be TRBD1 (6 bases). The V end lost 5 bases, the J end lost 3 bases, and 14 bases lay between the germline ends. This CDR3 has 14 amino acids. The chain's CDR3 is CASSRGQLGYEQYF. The CDR3, as DNA: TGTGCCAGCAGTAGGGGACAACTTGGCTACGAGCAGTACTTC.

There are many counts of this clonotype. CDR3 loop: CASSLQGRKAYEQYF. The CDR3 DNA reads TGTGCCAGCAGTTTGCAGGGGAGAAAGGCCTACGAGCAGTACTTC. The genes are TRBV27 and TRBJ2-7; possible D gene TRBD1, 6 bases. Trimming took off 3 bases at V and 2 bases at J, with 14 bases between the two ends. Germline loops: CDR1 MNHEY, CDR2 SMNVEV (reference sequence). The CDR3 has 15 amino acids.

This clonotype was seen ten or more times. V usage is TRBV7-9 and J usage is TRBJ1-1; 7 nucleotides agree with TRBD1. Germline assignment: CDR1 SEHNR and CDR2 FQNEAQ (reference sequence). Trimming removed 7 bases from V and 3 bases from J; junction bases left unmatched: 8. The CDR3 has 14 amino acids. CDR3 loop: CASTRGVDDTEAFF. Written as DNA, the CDR3 is TGTGCCAGCACCAGGGGGGTAGATGACACTGAAGCTTTCTTT.

This clonotype was recorded at least ten times. The chain uses TRBV5-1 and TRBJ2-5; 9 bases are shared with TRBD1. The CDR3 contains 16 residues. J gave up 7 bases and V 4 bases, and 14 bases lay outside the gene matches. Germline CDR1 is SGHRS and CDR2 is YFSETQ. In nucleotides, the CDR3 is TGCGCCAGCAGCCATCTGCCGGACAGGGGAATTGGGACCCAGTACTTC. Translating gives CASSHLPDRGIGTQYF.

This clonotype was counted many times. This chain uses TRBV5-1 with TRBJ2-1; D perhaps matches TRBD2 (7 bases). Germline CDR1 SGHRS, CDR2 YFSETQ. The CDR3 spans 15 residues. Deletions cut 7 bases from V and 5 bases from J, with 19 bases between. CDR3 nucleotide sequence: TGCGCCAGCTGTCTGAACGGGGGGCCCAACAATGAGCAGTTCTTC. This sequence encodes CASCLNGGPNNEQFF. Variable domain in full (rest from reference TRBV5-1 and TRBJ2-1): KAGVTQTPRYLIKTRGQQVTLSCSPISGHRSVSWYQQTPGQGLQFLFEYFSETQRNKGNFPGRFSGRQFSNSRSEMNVSTLELGDSALYLCASCLNGGPNNEQFFGPGTRLTVL.

The table lists this clonotype with many counts. V usage is TRBV7-2 and J usage is TRBJ2-5, with D perhaps TRBD2 (6 bases). The germline V and J ends were trimmed by 2 bases and 4 bases, with 14 bases remaining between them. The CDR3 is 15 residues long. Germline CDR1 is SGHTA and CDR2 is FQGNSA. CDR3 nucleotide sequence: TGTGCCAGCAGCTTATACTTGGCGGGGTCAGAGACCCAGTACTTC. Its protein product is CASSLYLAGSETQYF.

This clonotype came up many times. V gene TRBV5-1 combines with J gene TRBJ2-5; a possible D gene is TRBD1 (6 bases). The CDR3 extends over 17 amino acids. Germline-derived CDR1 and CDR2 are SGHRS and YFSETQ. Trimming took 3 bases from V and 1 from J, leaving 19 bases between them. The CDR3 DNA reads as TGCGCCAGCAGCTGGCAACCCACAGGGAGCGGCCAAGAGACCCAGTACTTC. Amino acids: CASSWQPTGSGQETQYF. Combining the CDR3 with reference TRBV5-1 and TRBJ2-5 gives the whole variable domain KAGVTQTPRYLIKTRGQQVTLSCSPISGHRSVSWYQQTPGQGLQFLFEYFSETQRNKGNFPGRFSGRQFSNSRSEMNVSTLELGDSALYLCASSWQPTGSGQETQYFGPGTRLLVL.

A remark on this clonotype: One end of the junction does not line up with germline, which may come from a read error. The CDR3 protein is CASRGGGHF. Here the CDR3 DNA reads TGTGCCAGCAGGGGGGGGGGACACTTC. This chain connects TRBV9 to TRBJ1-2, with D perhaps TRBD1 (6 bases). There are 9 residues in the CDR3. Germline V CDR1 and CDR2: SGDLS, YYNGEE.

This clonotype was seen many times. The rearrangement links TRBV20-1 to TRBJ2-1; 9 bases are a match to TRBD1. This CDR3 spans 14 amino acids. The germline V gene has CDR1 DFQATT and CDR2 SNEGSKA (reference sequence). J gave up 4 bases and V 4 bases, and 5 bases lay outside the gene matches. The CDR3 region is CSATGTGKYNEQFF. The CDR3 coding sequence is TGCAGTGCTACCGGGACAGGGAAGTACAATGAGCAGTTCTTC.

Ten or more counts support this clonotype. The rearrangement links TRBV20-1 to TRBJ2-1; D may be TRBD1 (6 bases). The CDR3 covers 13 residues. V lost 4 bases, J lost 7 bases, and 14 bases lay in between. The germline V gene encodes CDR1 DFQATT and CDR2 SNEGSKA (reference sequence). CDR3 sequence: CSATVGTMNEQFF. DNA for the CDR3: TGCAGTGCTACCGTGGGGACAATGAATGAGCAGTTCTTC.

This clonotype was recorded at least ten times. The V and J genes are TRBV6-5 and TRBJ2-7, with 10 bases matching TRBD2. With V trimmed by 2 bases and J by 2 bases, 3 bases remained unmatched. From germline, CDR1 is MNHEY and CDR2 SVGAGI. This CDR3 is 15 amino acids long. The CDR3 nucleotides read TGTGCCAGCAGTTACCGCAGCGGGGGGGCCTACGAGCAGTACTTC. Translation gives CASSYRSGGAYEQYF.

This clonotype was seen repeatedly, ten times or more. V usage is TRBV6-1 and J usage is TRBJ1-6; 9 nucleotides match TRBD1. V was clipped by 6 bases and J by 7 bases; unmatched bases: 4. The germline V gene encodes CDR1 MNHNS and CDR2 SASEGT. CDR3 length: 14 residues. The CDR3 here is CASRKQGANSPLHF. CDR3 nucleotides: TGTGCCAGCAGGAAACAGGGGGCGAATTCACCCCTCCACTTT.

The V gene is TRBV12-3 or TRBV12-4, the J gene TRBJ2-2, with 8 bases fitting TRBD2. V shed 5 bases, J shed 8 bases, and the junction held 7 bases outside the gene matches. CDR3 size: 14 residues. In nucleotides, the CDR3 is TGTGCCAGCAGTCCAGGACTAGCCGCTGGGGAGCTGTTTTTT. Translation: CASSPGLAAGELFF.

This clonotype was counted ten times or more. J is TRBJ2-3 and V is TRBV10-3; the match to TRBD2 covers 9 bases. The CDR3 loop spans 13 amino acids. Germline loops: CDR1 ENHRY, CDR2 SYGVKD. With V trimmed by 8 bases and J by 4 bases, 4 bases remained unmatched. CDR3 sequence reads: CAIGTSTADTQYF. As DNA, the CDR3 is TGTGCCATCGGGACTAGCACGGCAGATACGCAGTATTTT.

This chain connects TRBV6-1 to TRBJ1-6, with a possible D match to TRBD1 (6 bases). The CDR3 runs 14 residues. Germline CDR1 is MNHNS and CDR2 is SASEGT. V was shortened by 6 bases and J by 11 bases, with 17 bases between the two germline ends. CDR3: CASSETGYDTPLHF. In nucleotides, the CDR3 is TGTGCCAGCAGCGAGACAGGTTATGATACACCCCTCCACTTT.

This clonotype came up many times. The chain links TRBV5-1 to TRBJ1-1, with TRBD1 identical over 8 bases. This CDR3 comprises 17 residues. The germline CDR1 and CDR2 sequences are SGHRS and YFSETQ. Trimming at V came to 0 bases and at J to 2 bases, leaving 9 bases not matched to a gene. The CDR3 protein is CASSLGDRPLGNTEAFF. In DNA form, the CDR3 reads TGCGCCAGCAGCTTGGGGGACAGGCCGCTTGGAAACACTGAAGCTTTCTTT.

This clonotype was observed at least ten times. This chain joins TRBV5-1 and TRBJ1-1; D might be TRBD1 (5 bases). Trimming removed 0 bases at V and 2 bases at J, with 14 bases between. Germline lookup yields CDR1 SGHRS and CDR2 YFSETQ. This CDR3 comprises 16 residues. The CDR3 is CASSLVGGDLNTEAFF. CDR3 coding DNA: TGCGCCAGCAGCTTGGTGGGGGGGGATCTTAACACTGAAGCTTTCTTT. Complete variable domain (other parts from reference TRBV5-1 and TRBJ1-1): KAGVTQTPRYLIKTRGQQVTLSCSPISGHRSVSWYQQTPGQGLQFLFEYFSETQRNKGNFPGRFSGRQFSNSRSEMNVSTLELGDSALYLCASSLVGGDLNTEAFFGQGTRLTVV.

The sample holds many counts of this clonotype. The J gene is TRBJ2-1, the V gene TRBV20-1; 7 bases align to TRBD1. The CDR3 is made up of 18 amino acids. The V segment lost 3 bases and the J segment 0 bases; nucleotides outside the gene matches: 14. Germline assignment: CDR1 DFQATT and CDR2 SNEGSKA (reference sequence). CDR3 sequence (DNA): TGCAGTGCTAGGGGTGTGGGCCAGGGGGTTCGCTCCTACAATGAGCAGTTCTTC. Residues: CSARGVGQGVRSYNEQFF.

This clonotype came up many times. J is TRBJ1-2 and V is TRBV29-1; weak D call: TRBD1 (6 bases). The germline gives CDR1 SQVTM, CDR2 ANQGSEA. The CDR3 totals 17 residues. V lost 4 bases and J lost 3, with 24 bases in between. The DNA for the CDR3 is TGCAGCGTTGTCCTCCTGGACGACAGGCGCACGGACTATGGCTACACCTTC. Translated: CSVVLLDDRRTDYGYTF.

This clonotype was recorded many times. This chain connects TRBV5-6 to TRBJ2-5; 9 bases fit TRBD2. Germline loops: CDR1 SGHDT, CDR2 YYEEEE. V shed 4 bases, J shed 5 bases, and the junction held 6 bases outside the gene matches. The CDR3 runs to 14 residues. CDR3 bases: TGTGCCAGCAGCCTGGGACTAGCTGTGGAGACCCAGTACTTC. Protein sequence: CASSLGLAVETQYF.

This clonotype was observed many times. V usage is TRBV5-1 and J usage is TRBJ2-3; D possibly matches TRBD1 or TRBD2 (5 bases each). The CDR3 length is 16 residues. Germline CDR1 SGHRS, CDR2 YFSETQ. V lost 0 bases, J lost 2 bases, and 13 bases lay in between. The CDR3 bases are TGCGCCAGCAGCTTGGGATATGAGGGGTACACAGATACGCAGTATTTT. This translates into CASSLGYEGYTDTQYF. The full variable domain, completed using reference TRBV5-1 and TRBJ2-3, is KAGVTQTPRYLIKTRGQQVTLSCSPISGHRSVSWYQQTPGQGLQFLFEYFSETQRNKGNFPGRFSGRQFSNSRSEMNVSTLELGDSALYLCASSLGYEGYTDTQYFGPGTRLTVL.